Given below is one T cell receptor beta chain in context. The antigen this receptor binds is unknown. Base quality data are lacking; no much larger clone is found one base away. Using the deep immunoSEQ assay, multiplex PCR amplified TCR CDR3 regions from genomic DNA. For each cell subset, the extracted genomic DNA was distributed evenly across all wells of several immunoSEQ 96-well plates, and each plate served as one replicate. For sorted subsets, approximately 210 ng genomic DNA, equal to 30,000 or so T cell genomes, was loaded into each replicate PCR. The purified libraries were quantified using a Qubit 3.0 fluorometer, sized with a Bioanalyzer 2100, and then quantified again using the KAPA Library Quantification kit. A separate single-read 150-cycle Illumina NextSeq 550 flow cell was used to sequence each immunoSEQ 96-well plate. The paper's processing steps were these. The immunoSEQ output contained only junctional sequences without quality scores, so filtering could not match that applied to full-length reads. Sequences were annotated with PyIR, a Python wrapper for IgBLAST v1.9, and V/J genes and CDR3 were assigned using IMGT germline references. Reads were removed for weak V/J assignments (E-value above 1e-6), missing CDR3, stop codons, out-of-frame junctions, or ambiguous translated residues. V3J clonotypes were defined as sequences sharing the same inferred V gene, J gene, and CDR3 amino acid sequence. The percentage overlap between two repertoires was calculated by dividing the number of shared unique clonotypes by the size of the smaller repertoire. Three approaches were used to assess repertoire richness: RTK rarefaction, the Chao1 estimator, and Recon v2.1 estimates of unobserved clonotypes. Generation probabilities were computed with OLGA for all TCRbeta clonotypes obtained by the gDNA method from a few donors. The immuneACCESS repertoire file appears here via TCRdb, limited to in-frame rearrangements. These files lack a portion of the clones; in checked studies, under half of the deficit traces to unresolved V genes, and the cause of the others is not known. D and trimming were read from the DNA, whereas the V and J calls and clone size are those reported in that table. This sample lists about 2,100,000 clones; roughly 91% were detected once. The ten biggest clones cover 1.5% to 2% of the sample.

CD8 naive samples were obtained by positive selection for CCR7 among CD45RO-negative cells, yielding a CD45RA+CCR7+ population from which TemRA cells were excluded. The donors were healthy, HIV-negative adults who had no recently reported acute infections or vaccinations. All donors were Caucasian adults living in Nashville, Tennessee, USA. After blood collection by leukapheresis, PBMCs were isolated using Ficoll-Histopaque density gradient centrifugation and then cryopreserved in the vapor phase of liquid nitrogen. Analytical flow cytometry was used to check the purity and quantity of every magnetically sorted T cell population. Genomic DNA was isolated from every sorted fraction and measured by UV absorbance on a Nanodrop 2000c. The source of the sample is a study of shared clonotypes between healthy human individuals (dated by TCRdb to 2018 to 2021). Context from the whole study: The cohort comprised a couple of women and a few men aged 18 to 49 years. To increase sequencing depth and limit assay-specific biases, different laboratories used diverse techniques to prepare libraries and sequence TCR repertoires. To estimate repertoire size and how much clonotype sharing occurs between individuals, the study deeply sequenced the blood TCR repertoires of 4 to 6 healthy adults. Per donor, leukapheresis produced somewhere between about 0.9 and 9.5 billion PBMCs. For each donor, CD4 naive and CD4 memory were each run on three plates, CD8 naive on two plates, and CD8 memory on one plate. Broader findings and caveats from the paper: Roughly 5% of naive CD4, 3.5% of naive CD8, approximately 2.2% of memory CD4, and about 0.4% of memory CD8 clonotypes were shared across several donors. Rarefaction of sorted-subset datasets indicated incomplete sequencing despite the large sequencing depth. Based on pairwise subsampling, the degree of clonotype sharing among donors was expected to be affected by sequencing depth. Compared with non-shared clonotypes, the clonotypes found in all four sorted-subset donors had higher generation probabilities. Naive subsets generally had larger estimated clonotype richness than memory subsets. Because the study included a small number of donors, the genetic and exposure-history diversity represented was limited. Sampling was restricted to blood, and TCR repertoires in tissues likely differ from the TCR repertoires found in blood.

Spanning cysteine to phenylalanine, the CDR3 consists of 15 amino acids. Here the CDR3 DNA is all that survives: 45 bases in frame from base 1. V loses 1 base, J loses 2 bases, and the germline ends lie 9 bases apart. The germline V gene yields MGHRA for CDR1 and YSYEKL for CDR2. The chain was built from TRBV4-1 and TRBJ2-1; the D region possibly corresponds to TRBD2 (5 bases align). The sequencing input was naive CD8+ T cells from PBMCs. In light of the paper, this sample's cell subset or site label describes: CD45RA+CCR7+. The sequence was collected from a man younger than 30 in good health. Some clones in this sample may be carry-over from other donors' samples. In nucleotide form, the sequence is TGCGCCAGCAGCCAAGGCCGGGGAGCCTACAATGAGCAGTTCTTC. It codes for CASSQGRGAYNEQFF.